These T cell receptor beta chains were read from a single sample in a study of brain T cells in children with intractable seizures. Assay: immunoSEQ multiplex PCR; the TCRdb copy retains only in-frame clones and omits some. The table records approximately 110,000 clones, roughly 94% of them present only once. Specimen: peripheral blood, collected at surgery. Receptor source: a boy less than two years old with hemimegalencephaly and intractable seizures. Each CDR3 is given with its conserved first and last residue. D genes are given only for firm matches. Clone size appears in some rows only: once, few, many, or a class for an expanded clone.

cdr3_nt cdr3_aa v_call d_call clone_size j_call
TGTGCCATCAGTGAGTTGTTCCCCCAGGGAGGCGAGCAGTACTTC CAISELFPQGGEQYF TRBV10-3 - - TRBJ2-7
TGTGCCAGCAGTCGACAGGGGTTCCAGTACTTC CASSRQGFQYF TRBV6-2/TRBV6-3 TRBD1 - TRBJ2-7
TGTGCCAGCAGCGGTTCGTCACAGGGGAACTATGGCTACACCTTC CASSGSSQGNYGYTF TRBV9 TRBD1 - TRBJ1-2
TGTGCCAGCAGCTTGGGCTGGACTAGCGGTACCTTAGCCAAAAACATTCAGTACTTC CASSLGWTSGTLAKNIQYF TRBV5-4 TRBD2 - TRBJ2-4
TGTGCCAGCAGTCCCCACGGAAGCTCCTACGAGCAGTACTTC CASSPHGSSYEQYF TRBV27 - - TRBJ2-7
TGTGCCAGTATGTCCCACAGGCTGGGAAATCAGCCCCAGCATTTT CASMSHRLGNQPQHF TRBV19 - few TRBJ1-5
TGTGCCAGCAGCTTGTCGTACAGGTGGTCCTACAATGAGCAGTTCTTC CASSLSYRWSYNEQFF TRBV5-4 - - TRBJ2-1
TGTGCCAGCAGTTTTGGAACTGACTACGAGCAGTACTTC CASSFGTDYEQYF TRBV27 - - TRBJ2-7
TGTGCCAGCTCTCTAGGGACAGGGGGCACCGGGGAGCTGTTTTTT CASSLGTGGTGELFF TRBV6-7 TRBD1 - TRBJ2-2
TGTGCCTGGAGTATAGCTGCGCAATTGCCCCAGCATTTT CAWSIAAQLPQHF TRBV30 - few TRBJ1-5
TGTGCCAGCAGCCCCTTTGGAACAGGCTCCTACAATGAGCAGTTCTTC CASSPFGTGSYNEQFF TRBV7-9 - once TRBJ2-1
TGTGCCAGCAGTTTCAGCGGGGGCTATGGCTACACCTTC CASSFSGGYGYTF TRBV27 - - TRBJ1-2
TGTGCCAGCACCTCAGACTACGAGCAGTACTTC CASTSDYEQYF TRBV28 - - TRBJ2-7
TGTGCCAGCAGCCAAGGACACAACACCGGGGAGCTGTTTTTT CASSQGHNTGELFF TRBV4-2 - - TRBJ2-2
TGTGCCAGCAGTTTCCCTACGAGGGATGGCTACACCTTC CASSFPTRDGYTF TRBV28 - - TRBJ1-2
TGTGCCAGCAGCCTAGCTAGCGGGAGGGTGGATGAGCAGTTCTTC CASSLASGRVDEQFF TRBV5-4 TRBD2 - TRBJ2-1
TGTGCCAGCAGTCACCCCCCCTACGAGCAGTACTTC CASSHPPYEQYF TRBV27 - - TRBJ2-7
TGTGCCAGCAGACTCCTTCCGGGACTAGCGGGAGCAGGGGGAGAGACCCAGTACTTC CASRLLPGLAGAGGETQYF TRBV2 TRBD2 - TRBJ2-5
TGTGCCAGCAGCCCACAGGGAGCTGAAGCTTTCTTT CASSPQGAEAFF TRBV5-4 - - TRBJ1-1
TGTGCCAGTAGTACCCAGGGAGGGAGCAATCAGCCCCAGCATTTT CASSTQGGSNQPQHF TRBV19 - - TRBJ1-5
TGCGCCAGCAGCTGGGGACTGCGGCAAAATGAAAAACTGTTTTTT CASSWGLRQNEKLFF TRBV5-1 - - TRBJ1-4
TGCGCCAGCAGCCAAGGACGGCGGTCTAGCACAGATACGCAGTATTTT CASSQGRRSSTDTQYF TRBV4-1 - - TRBJ2-3
TGTGCCAGCAGTTTACCCGGACAGGGGGCGCATGAGCAGTTCTTC CASSLPGQGAHEQFF TRBV27 TRBD1 - TRBJ2-1
TGCGCCAGCAGCCAAGGTCAGGGGCAGGAGCAGTACTTC CASSQGQGQEQYF TRBV5-1 - - TRBJ2-7
TGTGCCACCAGTGTCAACCCGGCTAGCGGGAGGGACAATGAGCAGTTCTTC CATSVNPASGRDNEQFF TRBV24-1 TRBD2 - TRBJ2-1
TGCAGCGTCGTGGTGGGCGGGGAGCTGTTTTTT CSVVVGGELFF TRBV29-1 - - TRBJ2-2
TGCAGCGTGCGCGACAGGGAAGTCACGCAGTATTTT CSVRDREVTQYF TRBV29-1 TRBD1 - TRBJ2-3
TGTGCCAGCAGCTTTTTTAGCGGGAGCTTTGAGGAGCAGTTCTTC CASSFFSGSFEEQFF TRBV7-2 TRBD2 - TRBJ2-1
TGTGCCAGCAGTTACCCCCCCTACGAGCAGTACTTC CASSYPPYEQYF TRBV6-2/TRBV6-3 - - TRBJ2-7
TGTGCCAGCAGCTTGGGGTTTTTTGGTCAGCGGAGGCCCTACAATGAGCAGTTCTTC CASSLGFFGQRRPYNEQFF TRBV5-6 - - TRBJ2-1
TGTGCCAGCAGCGACCAGCACCGGCAGACCTATATCTATAATTCACCCCTCCACTTT CASSDQHRQTYIYNSPLHF TRBV11-2 - - TRBJ1-6
TGTGCCAGCAGCCTGACAGGGGTCGGGTGGAACACTGAAGCTTTCTTT CASSLTGVGWNTEAFF TRBV7-9 TRBD1 - TRBJ1-1
TGTGCCAGCAGCTTGGACAGGGTGAACACCGGGGAGCTGTTTTTT CASSLDRVNTGELFF TRBV7-8 TRBD1 - TRBJ2-2
TGTGCCAGCAGCTGGGGGCTCTCCTACGAGCAGTACTTC CASSWGLSYEQYF TRBV7-2 - - TRBJ2-7
TGTGCCAGCAGTTTTGTGGGGAAGGGAAACTATGGCTACACCTTC CASSFVGKGNYGYTF TRBV28 - - TRBJ1-2
TGTGCCAGCAGCTCCTCACTACCGACAGGCTCCTACGAGCAGTACTTC CASSSSLPTGSYEQYF TRBV7-9 - - TRBJ2-7
TGTGCCACCAGTGATTTGCCTAGCTCCTACAATGAGCAGTTCTTC CATSDLPSSYNEQFF TRBV24-1 - - TRBJ2-1
TGTGCCAGCAGGGGCGCCTACAATGAGCAGTTCTTC CASRGAYNEQFF TRBV28 - - TRBJ2-1
TGTGCCAGCAGCTTATGGGAGGACTCTGGAAACACCATATATTTT CASSLWEDSGNTIYF TRBV11-2 - - TRBJ1-3
TGTGCCAGCAGCGTAGTGGGACAGGGTGGAGAGACCCAGTACTTC CASSVVGQGGETQYF TRBV9 TRBD1 - TRBJ2-5
TGTGCCAGCTCACCAAGGTACCTCCCCGAGACCCAGTACTTC CASSPRYLPETQYF TRBV18 - - TRBJ2-5
TGTGCCAGCAGCTTTTGGGGAGAAGCCTACGAGCAGTACTTC CASSFWGEAYEQYF TRBV7-2 - - TRBJ2-7
TGTGCCAGCAGTTTAAAGGCGTCAGGGGGGTCTGGCTACACCTTC CASSLKASGGSGYTF TRBV28 TRBD1 once TRBJ1-2
TGCGCCAGCAGAAGGGGGTCAGGGGAGGTCTACGAGCAGTACTTC CASRRGSGEVYEQYF TRBV5-1 - - TRBJ2-7
TGTGCCAGCAGCGCGACGACAGGGGGTTCCTACGAGCAGTACTTC CASSATTGGSYEQYF TRBV6-5 TRBD1 - TRBJ2-7
TGTGCCAGCAGGTTAGAGGGACAGAAGACCTACAATGAGCAGTTCTTC CASRLEGQKTYNEQFF TRBV28 TRBD1 - TRBJ2-1
TGTGCCAGCTCACCTGCGGGCTCGGGGCTCTACGAGCAGTACTTC CASSPAGSGLYEQYF TRBV18 - once TRBJ2-7
TGTGCCAGCAGCTTAGTCGGGGCTAGCACAGATACGCAGTATTTT CASSLVGASTDTQYF TRBV7-8 - - TRBJ2-3
TGTGCCACCAGTGATTACCGGGACAGGGGAGAAGAGACCCAGTACTTC CATSDYRDRGEETQYF TRBV24-1 TRBD1 - TRBJ2-5
TGTGCCAGCAGTCTAGACGGGACCGGGGAGCTGTTTTTT CASSLDGTGELFF TRBV2 - - TRBJ2-2
TGTGCCAGCAGCTTGTTTGGACAGGGAACCGGGGAGCTGTTTTTT CASSLFGQGTGELFF TRBV5-4 TRBD1 - TRBJ2-2
TGTGCCAGCAGAGGGGCAGGAGCTTACAATGAGCAGTTCTTC CASRGAGAYNEQFF TRBV28 - - TRBJ2-1
TGCGCCAGCAGCTTGGACGTCCGGTACAGGGGCGATGAGCAGTTCTTC CASSLDVRYRGDEQFF TRBV5-1 TRBD1 - TRBJ2-1
TGTGCCAGCAGCGTAGGGGTAGATGGGAGCAATCAGCCCCAGCATTTT CASSVGVDGSNQPQHF TRBV9 - - TRBJ1-5
TGTGCCAGCAGCCAAAAGTCCCTAGCGGCTCTTGCCGGGGAGCTGTTTTTT CASSQKSLAALAGELFF TRBV3-1/TRBV3-2 TRBD2 - TRBJ2-2
TGTGCCAGCGGTCTTTACTCTAGCGGGATGGAGACCCAGTACTTC CASGLYSSGMETQYF TRBV9 TRBD2 once TRBJ2-5
TGTGCCAGCAGCGGAGACGGGAGGTACACTGAAGCTTTCTTT CASSGDGRYTEAFF TRBV9 - - TRBJ1-1
TGTGCCAGCAGTTTTTCCGGGCCCCAAACTGAAGCTTTCTTT CASSFSGPQTEAFF TRBV6-2/TRBV6-3 - - TRBJ1-1
TGTGCCAGTAGTAGGGTCCTAGCGCCCGGGGAGCTGTTTTTT CASSRVLAPGELFF TRBV19 - - TRBJ2-2